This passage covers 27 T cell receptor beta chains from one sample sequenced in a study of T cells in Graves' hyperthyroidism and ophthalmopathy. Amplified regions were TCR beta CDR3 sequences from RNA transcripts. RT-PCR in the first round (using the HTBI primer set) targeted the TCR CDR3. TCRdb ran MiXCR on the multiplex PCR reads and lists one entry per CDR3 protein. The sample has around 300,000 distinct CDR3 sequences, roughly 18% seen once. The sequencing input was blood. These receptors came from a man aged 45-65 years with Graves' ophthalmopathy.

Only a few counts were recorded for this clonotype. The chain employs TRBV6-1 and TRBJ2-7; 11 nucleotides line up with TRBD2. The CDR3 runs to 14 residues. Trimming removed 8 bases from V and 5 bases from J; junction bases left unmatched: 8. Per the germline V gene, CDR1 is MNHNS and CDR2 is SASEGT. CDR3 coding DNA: TGTGCCAGCCAACTAGCGGGAGTTCTGGACGAGCAGTACTTC. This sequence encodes CASQLAGVLDEQYF.

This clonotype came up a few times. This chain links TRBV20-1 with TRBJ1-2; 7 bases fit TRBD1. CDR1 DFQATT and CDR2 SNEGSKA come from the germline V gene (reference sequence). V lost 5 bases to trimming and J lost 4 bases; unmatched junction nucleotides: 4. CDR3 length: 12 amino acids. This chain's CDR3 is CSALRTGYGYTF. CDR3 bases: TGCAGTGCTCTACGGACAGGCTATGGCTACACCTTC.

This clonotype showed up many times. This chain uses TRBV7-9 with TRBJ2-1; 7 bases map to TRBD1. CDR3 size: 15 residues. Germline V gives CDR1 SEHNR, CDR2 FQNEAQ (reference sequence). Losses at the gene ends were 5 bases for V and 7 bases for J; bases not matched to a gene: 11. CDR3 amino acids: CASSPPFRQGNEQFF. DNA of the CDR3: TGTGCCAGCAGCCCCCCCTTTAGACAGGGAAATGAGCAGTTCTTC. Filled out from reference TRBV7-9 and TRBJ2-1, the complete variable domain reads DTGVSQNPRHKITKRGQNVTFRCDPISEHNRLYWYRQTLGQGPEFLTYFQNEAQLEKSRLLSDRFSAERPKGSFSTLEIQRTEQGDSAMYLCASSPPFRQGNEQFFGPGTRLTVL.

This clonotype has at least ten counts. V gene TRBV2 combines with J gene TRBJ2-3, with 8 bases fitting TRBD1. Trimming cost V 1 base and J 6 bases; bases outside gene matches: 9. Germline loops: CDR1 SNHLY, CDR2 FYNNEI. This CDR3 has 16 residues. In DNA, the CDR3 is TGTGCCAGCAGTGAAGGAACAGGGGGACGTCTGGATACGCAGTATTTT. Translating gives CASSEGTGGRLDTQYF.

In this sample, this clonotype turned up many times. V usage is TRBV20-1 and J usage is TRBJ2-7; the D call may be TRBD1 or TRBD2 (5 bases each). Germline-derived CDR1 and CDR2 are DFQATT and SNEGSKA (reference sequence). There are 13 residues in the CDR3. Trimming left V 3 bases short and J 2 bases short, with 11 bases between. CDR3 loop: CSARGVTAYEQYF. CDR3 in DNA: TGCAGTGCTAGGGGGGTGACAGCCTACGAGCAGTACTTC.

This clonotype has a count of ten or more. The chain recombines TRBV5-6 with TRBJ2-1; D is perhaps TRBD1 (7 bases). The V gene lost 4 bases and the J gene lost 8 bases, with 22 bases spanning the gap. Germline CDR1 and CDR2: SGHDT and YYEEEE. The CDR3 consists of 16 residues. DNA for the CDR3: TGTGCCAGCAGCCCGGCGACAGGGAGGCCTGGAGATGAGCAGTTCTTC. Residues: CASSPATGRPGDEQFF.

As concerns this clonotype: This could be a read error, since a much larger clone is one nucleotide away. The CDR3 region is CASRSGASGEQFF. DNA of the CDR3: TGCGCCAGCAGGTCCGGGGCTAGCGGTGAGCAGTTCTTC. This chain connects TRBV5-1 to TRBJ2-1; TRBD2 matches 7 bases. Trimming took 5 bases from V and 9 from J; bases not matched to a gene: 8. Per germline, CDR1 SGHRS and CDR2 YFSETQ. The CDR3 is made up of 13 amino acids.

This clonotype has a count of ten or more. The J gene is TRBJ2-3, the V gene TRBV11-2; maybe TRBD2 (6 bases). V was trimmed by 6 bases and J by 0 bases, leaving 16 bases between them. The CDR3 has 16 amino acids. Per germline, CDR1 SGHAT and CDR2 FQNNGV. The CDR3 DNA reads TGTGCCAGCAGACGATCCGGGACTCTTAGCACAGATACGCAGTATTTT. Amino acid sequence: CASRRSGTLSTDTQYF.

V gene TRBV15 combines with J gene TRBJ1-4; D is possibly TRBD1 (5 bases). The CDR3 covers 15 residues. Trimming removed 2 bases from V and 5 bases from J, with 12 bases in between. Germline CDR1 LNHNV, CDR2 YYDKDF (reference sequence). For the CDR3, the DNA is TGTGCCACCAGCAGACCGCAGGGAACAAATGAAAAACTGTTTTTT. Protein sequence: CATSRPQGTNEKLFF. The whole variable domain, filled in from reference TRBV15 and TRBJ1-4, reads DAMVIQNPRYQVTQFGKPVTLSCSQTLNHNVMYWYQQKSSQAPKLLFHYYDKDFNNEADTPDNFQSRRPNTSFCFLDIRSPGLGDTAMYLCATSRPQGTNEKLFFGSGTQLSVL.

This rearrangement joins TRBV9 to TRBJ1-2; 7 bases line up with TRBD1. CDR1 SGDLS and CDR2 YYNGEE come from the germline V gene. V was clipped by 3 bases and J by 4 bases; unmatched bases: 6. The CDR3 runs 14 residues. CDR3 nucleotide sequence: TGTGCCAGCAGCGAGGGGGACAGAAGCTATGGCTACACCTTC. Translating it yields CASSEGDRSYGYTF.

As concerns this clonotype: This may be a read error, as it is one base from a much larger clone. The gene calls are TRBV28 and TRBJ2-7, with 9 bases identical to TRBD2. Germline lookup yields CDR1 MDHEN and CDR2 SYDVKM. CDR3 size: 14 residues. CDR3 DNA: TGTGCCAGCAGTTATAGCGGGAGCGGGAACGAGCAGCACTTC. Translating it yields CASSYSGSGNEQHF. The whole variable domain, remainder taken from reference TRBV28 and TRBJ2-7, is DVKVTQSSRYLVKRTGEKVFLECVQDMDHENMFWYRQDPGLGLRLIYFSYDVKMKEKGDIPEGYSVSREKKERFSLILESASTNQTSMYLCASSYSGSGNEQHFGPGTRLTVT.

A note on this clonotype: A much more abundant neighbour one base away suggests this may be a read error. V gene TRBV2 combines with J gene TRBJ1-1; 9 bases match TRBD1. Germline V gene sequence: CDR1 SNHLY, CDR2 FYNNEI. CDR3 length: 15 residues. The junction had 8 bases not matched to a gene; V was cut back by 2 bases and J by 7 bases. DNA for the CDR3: TGTGCCAGCAGTGAAACGGACAGGGGTCGGGATGAAGCTTTCTTT. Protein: CASSETDRGRDEAFF.

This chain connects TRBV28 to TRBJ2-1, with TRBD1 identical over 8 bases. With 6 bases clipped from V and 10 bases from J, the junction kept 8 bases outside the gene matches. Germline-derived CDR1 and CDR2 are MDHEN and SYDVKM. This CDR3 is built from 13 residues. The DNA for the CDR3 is TGTGCCAGCAGGGACAGGGCAACATACGAGCAGTTCTTC. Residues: CASRDRATYEQFF.

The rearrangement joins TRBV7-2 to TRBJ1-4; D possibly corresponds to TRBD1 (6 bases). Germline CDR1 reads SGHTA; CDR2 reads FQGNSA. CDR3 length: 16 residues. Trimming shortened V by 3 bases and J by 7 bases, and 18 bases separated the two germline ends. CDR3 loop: CASSLDTGGAREKLFF. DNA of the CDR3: TGTGCCAGCAGCTTGGATACCGGGGGGGCGCGTGAAAAACTGTTTTTT.

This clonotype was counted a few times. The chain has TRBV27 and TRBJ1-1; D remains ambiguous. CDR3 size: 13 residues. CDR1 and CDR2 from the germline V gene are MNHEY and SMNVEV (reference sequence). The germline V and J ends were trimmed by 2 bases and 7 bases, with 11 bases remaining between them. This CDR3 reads CASSLTQQNEAFF. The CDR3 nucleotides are TGTGCCAGCAGTTTAACTCAGCAGAATGAAGCTTTCTTT.

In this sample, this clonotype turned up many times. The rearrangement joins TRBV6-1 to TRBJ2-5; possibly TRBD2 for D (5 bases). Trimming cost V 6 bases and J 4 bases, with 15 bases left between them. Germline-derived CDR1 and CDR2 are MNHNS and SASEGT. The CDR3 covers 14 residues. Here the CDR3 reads CASRPRPAAETQYF. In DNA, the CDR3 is TGTGCCAGCAGGCCTCGCCCAGCGGCAGAGACCCAGTACTTC.

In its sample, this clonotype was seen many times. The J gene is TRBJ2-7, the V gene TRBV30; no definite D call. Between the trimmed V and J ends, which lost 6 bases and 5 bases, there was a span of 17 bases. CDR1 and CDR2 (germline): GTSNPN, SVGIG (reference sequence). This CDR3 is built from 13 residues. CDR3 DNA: TGTGCCTGCGACACCGGTGTCTACAACGAGCAGTACTTC. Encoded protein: CACDTGVYNEQYF.

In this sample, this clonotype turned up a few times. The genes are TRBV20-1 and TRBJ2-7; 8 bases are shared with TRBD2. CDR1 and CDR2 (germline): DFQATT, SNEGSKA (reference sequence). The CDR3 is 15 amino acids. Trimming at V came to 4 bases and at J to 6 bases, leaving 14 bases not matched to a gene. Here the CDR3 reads CSATSRLALQSEQYF. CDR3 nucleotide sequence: TGCAGTGCTACCAGTAGACTAGCGTTACAGAGCGAGCAGTACTTC.

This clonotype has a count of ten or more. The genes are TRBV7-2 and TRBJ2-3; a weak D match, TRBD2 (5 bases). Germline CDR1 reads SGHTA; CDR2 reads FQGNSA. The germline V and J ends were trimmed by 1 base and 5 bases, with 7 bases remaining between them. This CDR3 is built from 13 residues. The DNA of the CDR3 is TGTGCCAGCAGCTTAGAACGGGGAGATACGCAGTATTTT. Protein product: CASSLERGDTQYF.

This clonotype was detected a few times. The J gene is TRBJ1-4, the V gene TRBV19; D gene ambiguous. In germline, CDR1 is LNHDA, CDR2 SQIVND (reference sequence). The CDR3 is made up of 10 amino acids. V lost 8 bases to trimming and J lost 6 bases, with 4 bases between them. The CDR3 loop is CASFDEKLFF. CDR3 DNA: TGTGCCAGTTTCGATGAAAAACTGTTTTTT.

The CDR3 DNA is TGTGCCAGCAGCCCCGAGACAGGGTGGGGAGAGACCCAGTACTTC. It translates to CASSPETGWGETQYF. The chain has TRBV7-8 and TRBJ2-5; the match to TRBD1 covers 7 bases. Germline values: CDR1 SGHVS, CDR2 FQNEAQ. The CDR3 has 15 amino acids. Germline trimming cut 5 bases from V and 4 bases from J; bases unmatched to any gene: 10.

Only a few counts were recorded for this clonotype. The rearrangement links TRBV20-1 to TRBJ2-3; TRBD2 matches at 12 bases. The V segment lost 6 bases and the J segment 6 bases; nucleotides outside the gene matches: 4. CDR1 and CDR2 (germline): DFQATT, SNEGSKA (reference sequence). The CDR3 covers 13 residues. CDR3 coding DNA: TGCAGTGCGGGGCTAGCGGGAGGGGATACGCAGTATTTT. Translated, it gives CSAGLAGGDTQYF.

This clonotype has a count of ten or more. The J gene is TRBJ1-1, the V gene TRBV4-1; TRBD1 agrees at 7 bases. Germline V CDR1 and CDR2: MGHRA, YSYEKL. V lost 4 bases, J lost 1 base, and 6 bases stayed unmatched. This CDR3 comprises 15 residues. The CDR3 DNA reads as TGCGCCAGCAGCCCAGGGACAGCTCGGAACACTGAAGCTTTCTTT. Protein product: CASSPGTARNTEAFF.

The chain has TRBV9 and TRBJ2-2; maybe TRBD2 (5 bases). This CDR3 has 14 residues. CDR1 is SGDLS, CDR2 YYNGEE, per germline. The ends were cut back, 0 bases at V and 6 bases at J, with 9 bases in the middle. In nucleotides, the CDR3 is TGTGCCAGCAGCGTAGTGGGAGCGGCCGGGGAGCTGTTTTTT. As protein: CASSVVGAAGELFF.

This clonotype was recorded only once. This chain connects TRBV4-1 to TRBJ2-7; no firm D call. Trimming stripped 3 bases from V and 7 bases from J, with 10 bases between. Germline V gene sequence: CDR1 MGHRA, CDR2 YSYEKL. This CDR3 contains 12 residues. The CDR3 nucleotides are TGCGCCAGCAGCCACCGGCCTCAGGAGCAGTACTTC. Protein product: CASSHRPQEQYF.

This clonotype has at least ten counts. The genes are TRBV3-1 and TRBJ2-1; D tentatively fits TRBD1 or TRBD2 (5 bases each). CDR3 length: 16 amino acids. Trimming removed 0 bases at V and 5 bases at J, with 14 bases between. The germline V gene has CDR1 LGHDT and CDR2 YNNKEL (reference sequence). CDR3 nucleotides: TGTGCCAGCAGCCAAGAGGGACGGCTTACCGACAATGAGCAGTTCTTC. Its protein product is CASSQEGRLTDNEQFF.

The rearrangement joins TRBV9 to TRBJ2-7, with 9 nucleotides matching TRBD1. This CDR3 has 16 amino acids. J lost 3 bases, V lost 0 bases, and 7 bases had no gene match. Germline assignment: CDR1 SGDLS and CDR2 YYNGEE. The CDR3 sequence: CASSVEVGTGIYEQYF. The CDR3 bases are TGTGCCAGCAGCGTAGAGGTCGGGACAGGGATCTACGAGCAGTACTTC.